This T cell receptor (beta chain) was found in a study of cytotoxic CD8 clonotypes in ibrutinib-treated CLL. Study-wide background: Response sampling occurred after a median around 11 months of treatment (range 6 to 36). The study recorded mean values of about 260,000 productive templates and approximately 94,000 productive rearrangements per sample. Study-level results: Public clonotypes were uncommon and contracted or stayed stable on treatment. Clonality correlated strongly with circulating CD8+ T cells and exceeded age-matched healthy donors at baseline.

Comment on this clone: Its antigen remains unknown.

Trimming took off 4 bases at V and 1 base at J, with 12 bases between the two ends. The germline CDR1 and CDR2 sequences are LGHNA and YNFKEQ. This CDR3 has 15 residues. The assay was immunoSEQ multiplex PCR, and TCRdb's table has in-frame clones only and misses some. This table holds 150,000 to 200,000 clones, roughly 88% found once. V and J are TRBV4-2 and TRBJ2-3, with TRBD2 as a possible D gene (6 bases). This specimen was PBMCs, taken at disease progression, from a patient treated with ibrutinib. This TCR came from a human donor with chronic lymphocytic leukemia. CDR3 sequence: CASSLGGSRTDTQYF. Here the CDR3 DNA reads TGTGCCAGCAGCCTTGGGGGGTCCCGCACAGATACGCAGTATTTT.